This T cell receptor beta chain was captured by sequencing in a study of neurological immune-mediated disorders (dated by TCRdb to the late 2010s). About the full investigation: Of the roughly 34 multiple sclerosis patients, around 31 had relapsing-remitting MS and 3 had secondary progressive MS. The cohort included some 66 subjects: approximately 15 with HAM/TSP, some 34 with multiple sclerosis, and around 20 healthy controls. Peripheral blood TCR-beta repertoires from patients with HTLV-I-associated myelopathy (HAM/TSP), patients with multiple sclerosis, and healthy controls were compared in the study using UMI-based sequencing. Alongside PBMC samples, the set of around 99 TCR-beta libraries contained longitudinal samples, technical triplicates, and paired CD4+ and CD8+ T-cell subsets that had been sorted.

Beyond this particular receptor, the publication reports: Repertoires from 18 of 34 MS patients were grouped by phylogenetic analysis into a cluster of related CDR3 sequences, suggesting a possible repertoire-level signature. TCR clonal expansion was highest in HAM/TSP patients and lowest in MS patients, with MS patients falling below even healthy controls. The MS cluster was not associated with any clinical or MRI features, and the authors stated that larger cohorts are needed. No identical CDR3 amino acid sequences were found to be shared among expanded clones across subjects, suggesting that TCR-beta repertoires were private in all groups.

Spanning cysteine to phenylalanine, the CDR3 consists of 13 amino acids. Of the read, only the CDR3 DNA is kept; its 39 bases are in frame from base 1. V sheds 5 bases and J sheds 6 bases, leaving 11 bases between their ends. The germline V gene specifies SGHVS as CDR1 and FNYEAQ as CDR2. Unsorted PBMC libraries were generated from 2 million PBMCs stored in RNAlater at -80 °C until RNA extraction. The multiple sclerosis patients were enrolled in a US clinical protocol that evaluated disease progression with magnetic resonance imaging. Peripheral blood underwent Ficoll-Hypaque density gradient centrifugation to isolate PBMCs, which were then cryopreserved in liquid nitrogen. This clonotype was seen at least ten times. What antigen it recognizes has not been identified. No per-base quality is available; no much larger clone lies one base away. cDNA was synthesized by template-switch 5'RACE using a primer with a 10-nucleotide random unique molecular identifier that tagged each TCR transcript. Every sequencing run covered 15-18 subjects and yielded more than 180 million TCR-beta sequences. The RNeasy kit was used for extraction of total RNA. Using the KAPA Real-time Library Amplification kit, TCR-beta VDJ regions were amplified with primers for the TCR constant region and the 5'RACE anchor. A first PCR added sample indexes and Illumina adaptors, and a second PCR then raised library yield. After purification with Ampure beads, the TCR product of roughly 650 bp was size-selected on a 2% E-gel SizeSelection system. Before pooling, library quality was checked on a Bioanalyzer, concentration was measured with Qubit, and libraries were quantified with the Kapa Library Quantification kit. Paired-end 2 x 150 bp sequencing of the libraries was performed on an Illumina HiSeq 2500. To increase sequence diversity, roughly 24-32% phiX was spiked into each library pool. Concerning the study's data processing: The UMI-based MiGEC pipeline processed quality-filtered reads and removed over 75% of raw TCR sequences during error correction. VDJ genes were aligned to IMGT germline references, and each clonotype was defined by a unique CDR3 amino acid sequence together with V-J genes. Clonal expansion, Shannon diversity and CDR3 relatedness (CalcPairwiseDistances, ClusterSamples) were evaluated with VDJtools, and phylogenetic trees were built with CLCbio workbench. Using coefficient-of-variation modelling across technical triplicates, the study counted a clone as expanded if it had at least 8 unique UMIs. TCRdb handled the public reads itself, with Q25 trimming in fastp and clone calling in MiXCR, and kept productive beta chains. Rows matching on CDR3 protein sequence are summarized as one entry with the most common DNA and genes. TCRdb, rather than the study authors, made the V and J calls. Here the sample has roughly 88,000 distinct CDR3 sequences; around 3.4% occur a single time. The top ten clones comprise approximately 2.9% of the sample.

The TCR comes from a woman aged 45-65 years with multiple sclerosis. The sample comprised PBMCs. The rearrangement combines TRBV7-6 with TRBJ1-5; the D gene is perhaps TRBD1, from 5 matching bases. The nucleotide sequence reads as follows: TGTGCCAGCAGCCCCCCCGGGGGTCAGCCCCAGCATTTT. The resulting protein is CASSPPGGQPQHF.